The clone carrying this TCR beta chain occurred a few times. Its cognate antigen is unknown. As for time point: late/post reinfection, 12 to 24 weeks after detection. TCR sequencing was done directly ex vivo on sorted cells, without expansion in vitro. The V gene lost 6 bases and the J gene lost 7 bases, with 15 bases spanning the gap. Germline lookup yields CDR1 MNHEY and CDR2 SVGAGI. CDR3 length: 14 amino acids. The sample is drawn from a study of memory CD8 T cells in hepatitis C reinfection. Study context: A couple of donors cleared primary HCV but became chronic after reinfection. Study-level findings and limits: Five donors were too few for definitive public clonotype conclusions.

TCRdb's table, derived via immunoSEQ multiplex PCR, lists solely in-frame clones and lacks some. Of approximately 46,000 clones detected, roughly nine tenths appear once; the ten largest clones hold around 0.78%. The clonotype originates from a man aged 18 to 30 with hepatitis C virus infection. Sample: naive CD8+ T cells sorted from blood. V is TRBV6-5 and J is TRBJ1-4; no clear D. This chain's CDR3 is CASSYENRVEKLFF. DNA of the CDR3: TGTGCCAGCAGCTACGAGAATCGGGTTGAAAAACTGTTTTTT.